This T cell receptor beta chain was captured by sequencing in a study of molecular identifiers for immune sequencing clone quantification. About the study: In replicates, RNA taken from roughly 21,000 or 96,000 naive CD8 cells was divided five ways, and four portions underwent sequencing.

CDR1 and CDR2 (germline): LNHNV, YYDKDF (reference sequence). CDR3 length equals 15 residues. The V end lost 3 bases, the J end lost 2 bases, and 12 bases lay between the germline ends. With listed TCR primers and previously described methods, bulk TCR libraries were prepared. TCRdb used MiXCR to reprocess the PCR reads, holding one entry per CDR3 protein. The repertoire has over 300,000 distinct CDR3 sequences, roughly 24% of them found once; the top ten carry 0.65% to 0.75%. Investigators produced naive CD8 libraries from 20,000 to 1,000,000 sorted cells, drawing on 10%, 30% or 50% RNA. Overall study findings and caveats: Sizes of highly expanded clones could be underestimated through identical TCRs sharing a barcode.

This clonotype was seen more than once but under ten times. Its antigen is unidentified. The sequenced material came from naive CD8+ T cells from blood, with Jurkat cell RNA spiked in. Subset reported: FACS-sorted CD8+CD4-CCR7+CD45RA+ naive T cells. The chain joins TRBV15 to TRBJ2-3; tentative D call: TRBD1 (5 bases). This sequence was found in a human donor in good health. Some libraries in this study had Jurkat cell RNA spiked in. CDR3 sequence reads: CATSRGGALTDTQYF. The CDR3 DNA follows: TGTGCCACCAGCAGGGGTGGGGCACTCACAGATACGCAGTATTTT.